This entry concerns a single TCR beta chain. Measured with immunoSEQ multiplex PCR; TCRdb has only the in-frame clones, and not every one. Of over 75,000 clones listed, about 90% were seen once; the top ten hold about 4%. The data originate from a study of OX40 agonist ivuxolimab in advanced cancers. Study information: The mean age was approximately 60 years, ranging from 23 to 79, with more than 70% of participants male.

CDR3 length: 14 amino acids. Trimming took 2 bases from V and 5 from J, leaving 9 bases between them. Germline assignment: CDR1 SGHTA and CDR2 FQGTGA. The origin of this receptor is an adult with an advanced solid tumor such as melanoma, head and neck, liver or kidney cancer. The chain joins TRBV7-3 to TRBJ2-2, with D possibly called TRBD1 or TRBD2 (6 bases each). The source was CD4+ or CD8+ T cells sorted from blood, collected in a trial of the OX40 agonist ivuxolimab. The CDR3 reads CASSLGGTTGELFF. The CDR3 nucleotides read TGTGCCAGCAGCTTAGGGGGGACAACCGGGGAGCTGTTTTTT.